This T cell receptor beta chain was recovered during a study of shared clonotypes between healthy human individuals. Across the whole study: Used for every donor were three CD4 naive, three CD4 memory, two CD8 naive and one CD8 memory plate.

Overall study results and limits: Sorted-subset sequencing, rarefaction showed, was incomplete despite large depth.

In its sample, this clone was seen once. Its antigen is as yet unknown. One junction end does not reproduce the germline sequence, and a read error may be involved. Assay: immunoSEQ multiplex PCR; the TCRdb copy retains only in-frame clones and omits some. The sample comprises about 380,000 clones, about 96% of which are singletons, and approximately 0.32% rests with the top ten. The CD8 memory sample joined CD45RO+ cells and CCR7-negative CD45RA+ cells. The CDR3 length is 12 residues. The germline V gene encodes CDR1 SGDLS and CDR2 YYNGEE. The clonotype comes from a man aged 30 to 39 in good health. This chain links TRBV9 with TRBJ2-5, with D perhaps TRBD2 (5 bases). Specimen: memory CD8+ T cells sorted from blood. Indicated subset: CD45RO+ cells pooled with CCR7-negative TemRA cells. DNA for the CDR3: TGTGCCAGCAGCGCTGCGGGCCCACCATTGGACTTC. Translating gives CASSAAGPPLDF. Full variable domain (missing parts from reference TRBV9 and TRBJ2-5): DSGVTQTPKHLITATGQRVTLRCSPRSGDLSVYWYQQSLDQGLQFLIQYYNGEERAKGNILERFSAQQFPDLHSELNLSSLELGDSALYFCASSAAGPPLDFGPGTRLLVL.